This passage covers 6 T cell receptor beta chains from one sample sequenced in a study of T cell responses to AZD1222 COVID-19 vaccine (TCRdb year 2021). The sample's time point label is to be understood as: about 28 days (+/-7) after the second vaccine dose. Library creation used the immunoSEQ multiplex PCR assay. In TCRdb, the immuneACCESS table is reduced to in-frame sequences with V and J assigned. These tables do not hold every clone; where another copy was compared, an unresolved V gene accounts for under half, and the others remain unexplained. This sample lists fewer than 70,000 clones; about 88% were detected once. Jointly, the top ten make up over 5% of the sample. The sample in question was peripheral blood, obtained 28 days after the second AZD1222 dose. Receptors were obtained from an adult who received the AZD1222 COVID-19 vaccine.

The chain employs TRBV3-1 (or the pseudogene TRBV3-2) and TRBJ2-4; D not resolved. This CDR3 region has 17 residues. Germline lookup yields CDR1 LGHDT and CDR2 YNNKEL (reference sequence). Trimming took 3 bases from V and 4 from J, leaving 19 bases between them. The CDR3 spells CASSHGVPFAKKNIQYF. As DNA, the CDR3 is TGTGCCAGCAGCCATGGGGTCCCATTTGCAAAGAAAAACATTCAGTACTTC.

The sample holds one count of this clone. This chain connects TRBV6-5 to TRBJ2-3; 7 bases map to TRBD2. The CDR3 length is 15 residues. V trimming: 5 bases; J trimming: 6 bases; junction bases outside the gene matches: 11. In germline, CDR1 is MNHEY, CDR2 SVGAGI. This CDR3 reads CASSRAAGDIDTQYF. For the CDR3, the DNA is TGTGCCAGCAGTAGGGCGGCGGGAGACATCGATACGCAGTATTTT.

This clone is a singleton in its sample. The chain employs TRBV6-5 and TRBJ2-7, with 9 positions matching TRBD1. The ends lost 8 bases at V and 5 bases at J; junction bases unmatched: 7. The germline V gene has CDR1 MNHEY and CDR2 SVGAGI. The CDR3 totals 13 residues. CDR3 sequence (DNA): TGTGCCAGCCGGGACAGGGTGTCGGACGAGCAGTACTTC. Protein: CASRDRVSDEQYF.

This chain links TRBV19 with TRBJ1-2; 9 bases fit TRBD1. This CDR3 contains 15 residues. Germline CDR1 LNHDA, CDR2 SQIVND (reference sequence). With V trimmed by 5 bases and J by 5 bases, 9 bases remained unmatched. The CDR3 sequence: CASSPTLTGGYGYTF. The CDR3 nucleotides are TGTGCCAGTAGTCCCACCCTGACAGGGGGATATGGCTACACCTTC. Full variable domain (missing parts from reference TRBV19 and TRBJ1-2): DGGITQSPKYLFRKEGQNVTLSCEQNLNHDAMYWYRQDPGQGLRLIYYSQIVNDFQKGDIAEGYSVSREKKESFPLTVTSAQKNPTAFYLCASSPTLTGGYGYTFGSGTRLTVV.

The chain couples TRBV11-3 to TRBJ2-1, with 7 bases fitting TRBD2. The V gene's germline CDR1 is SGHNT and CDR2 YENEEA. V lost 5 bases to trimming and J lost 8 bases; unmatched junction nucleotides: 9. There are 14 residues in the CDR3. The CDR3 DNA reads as TGTGCCAGCAGCCCAGCAGCGGGAATGCATGAGCAGTTCTTC. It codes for CASSPAAGMHEQFF.

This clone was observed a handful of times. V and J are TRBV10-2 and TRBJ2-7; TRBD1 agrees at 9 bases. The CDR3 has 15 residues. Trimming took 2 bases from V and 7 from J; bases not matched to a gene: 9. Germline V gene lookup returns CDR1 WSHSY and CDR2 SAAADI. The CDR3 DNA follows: TGCGCCAGCAGTGAGACAGGGGGCGCGTTTAGAGAGCAGTACTTC. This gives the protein CASSETGGAFREQYF.